This T cell receptor (beta chain) was retrieved from a study of blood T cell repertoires in COVID-19. Study in general: Samples taken during acute and convalescent COVID-19 were collected in the United States, Italy and Spain.

Measured with immunoSEQ multiplex PCR; TCRdb has only the in-frame clones, and not every one. There are around 190,000 clones in the sample; 83% occur only once, and 1.5% lies in the top ten. Germline lookup yields CDR1 SGHDN and CDR2 FVKESK. This CDR3 is 15 amino acids long. Unmatched junction bases numbered 8, after V lost 4 bases and J lost 2 bases. The chain employs TRBV14 and TRBJ2-7; 7 bases line up with TRBD2. The sequenced material came from peripheral blood. The sequence was collected from a human donor in a cohort sampled during active COVID-19. The CDR3 nucleotides read TGTGCCAGCAGCCCGGGACTAAGACCCGCCTACGAGCAGTACTTC. Protein sequence: CASSPGLRPAYEQYF.